This TCR beta chain was retrieved from a study of response to subunit inactivated influenza vaccine. There are 14 residues in the CDR3. V was pared by 3 bases and J by 11 bases, with 3 bases of the junction left unmatched. This clonotype has just a few counts. MiXCR, run by TCRdb on the RT-PCR reads, gives a single entry per CDR3 protein. This sample has 600,000 to 850,000 distinct CDR3 sequences, with about 14% found just once. This TCR derives from a man over 45 who received an inactivated influenza vaccine. Specimen: PBMCs from blood, collected 14 to 15 days before vaccination. The chain carries TRBV12-3 or TRBV12-4 and TRBJ1-6; 11 bases are shared with TRBD1. Written as DNA, the CDR3 is TGTGCCAGCAGTTTGGGGGACAGGGGGACACCCCTCCACTTT. It specifies CASSLGDRGTPLHF.